Following are 8 T cell receptor beta chains from one sample sequenced in a study of blood T cell repertoires in COVID-19. Produced via immunoSEQ multiplex PCR; TCRdb's table is partial and in-frame only. Of 130,000 to 150,000 clones detected, about 90% appear once; the ten largest clones hold less than 2%. Sample: peripheral blood. These receptor sequences come from a woman aged 45 to 65 with acute or convalescent COVID-19.

On this clone itself: A junction end diverges from the germline sequence, so it may reflect a read error. The chain is built from TRBV30 and TRBJ1-2; 7 bases fit TRBD1. The CDR3 is made up of 11 amino acids. Germline V gene data show CDR1 as GTSNPN and CDR2 as SVGIG (reference sequence). CDR3 sequence (DNA): TGTGCCTGGAGTGCGGGGGACAGCGAATCCTTC. It yields the protein CAWSAGDSESF.

The chain recombines TRBV4-1 with TRBJ2-7; a possible D gene is TRBD1 (6 bases). From germline, CDR1 is MGHRA and CDR2 YSYEKL. The CDR3 has 13 amino acids. V was trimmed by 5 bases and J by 4 bases, leaving 12 bases between them. The CDR3 DNA reads as TGCGCCAGCAGCTACAGGGTTAGGTACGAGCAGTACTTC. Amino acids: CASSYRVRYEQYF.

This clone was observed once. The chain joins TRBV3-1 (or the pseudogene TRBV3-2) to TRBJ1-1; perhaps TRBD1 as D (6 bases). CDR1 LGHDT and CDR2 YNNKEL come from the germline V gene (reference sequence). The length of the CDR3 is 15 residues. V dropped 4 bases and J dropped 0 bases, with 12 bases sitting between them. CDR3: CASSRGTPMNTEAFF. For the CDR3, the DNA is TGTGCCAGCAGCCGGGGGACACCTATGAACACTGAAGCTTTCTTT.

This sequence joins TRBV12-5 and TRBJ2-5; D gene unclear. This CDR3 has 12 amino acids. The germline V and J ends were trimmed by 6 bases and 0 bases, with 5 bases remaining between them. Per the germline V gene, CDR1 is LGHNT and CDR2 is FRNRAP. The DNA for the CDR3 is TGTGCTAGTGGGGAGAACCAAGAGACCCAGTACTTC. Protein: CASGENQETQYF.

This clone has a handful of counts. This chain links TRBV6-5 with TRBJ2-7; maybe TRBD1 (5 bases). Trimming took 6 bases from V and 2 from J, leaving 17 bases between them. This CDR3 spans 15 amino acids. Germline CDR1 and CDR2: MNHEY and SVGAGI. As DNA, the CDR3 is TGTGCCAGCAGAGACGACAGCATAGGGACCTACGAGCAGTACTTC. Translation: CASRDDSIGTYEQYF.

This rearrangement joins TRBV29-1 to TRBJ1-1; 7 bases fit TRBD1. V was pared by 7 bases and J by 0 bases, with 8 bases of the junction left unmatched. The CDR3 runs 14 residues. Germline V CDR1 and CDR2: SQVTM, ANQGSEA. Written as DNA, the CDR3 is TGCAGCGCCAAAACCACAGGGGTGAACACTGAAGCTTTCTTT. Amino acid sequence: CSAKTTGVNTEAFF.

The chain links TRBV27 to TRBJ1-1, with 9 positions matching TRBD1. The CDR3 spans 13 residues. V gave up 5 bases and J gave up 7 bases; unmatched junction bases: 5. CDR1 is MNHEY and CDR2 is SMNVEV in the germline V gene (reference sequence). The CDR3 nucleotides are TGTGCCAGCAGTCGGGACAGGGCGGATGAAGCTTTCTTT. Translating gives CASSRDRADEAFF.

The gene calls are TRBV6-5 and TRBJ2-7; 12 nucleotides align to TRBD2. After removal of 8 bases from V and 5 bases from J, the junction contained 4 bases not matched to a gene. The CDR3 loop spans 13 amino acids. Per the germline V gene, CDR1 is MNHEY and CDR2 is SVGAGI. Written as DNA, the CDR3 is TGTGCCAGCGGTAGACTAGCGGGAGACGAGCAGTACTTC. It yields the protein CASGRLAGDEQYF.